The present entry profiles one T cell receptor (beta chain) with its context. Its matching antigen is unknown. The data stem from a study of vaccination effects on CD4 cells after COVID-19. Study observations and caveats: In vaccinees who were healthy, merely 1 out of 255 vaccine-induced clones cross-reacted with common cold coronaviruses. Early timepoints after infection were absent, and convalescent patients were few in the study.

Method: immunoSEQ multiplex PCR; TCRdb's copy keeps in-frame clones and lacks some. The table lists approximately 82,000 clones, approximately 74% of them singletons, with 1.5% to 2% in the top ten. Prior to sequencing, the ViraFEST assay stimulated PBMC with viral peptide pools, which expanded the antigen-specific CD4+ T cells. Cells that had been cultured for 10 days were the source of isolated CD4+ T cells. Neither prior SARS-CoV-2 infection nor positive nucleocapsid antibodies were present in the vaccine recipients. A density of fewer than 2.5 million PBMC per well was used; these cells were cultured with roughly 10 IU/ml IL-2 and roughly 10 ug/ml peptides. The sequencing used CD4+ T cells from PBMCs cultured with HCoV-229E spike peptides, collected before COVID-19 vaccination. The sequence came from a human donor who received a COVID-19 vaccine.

In nucleotides, the CDR3 is TGTGCCAGCAGTTTATCGTACCGGGACAGGGGGCACTATGGCTACACCTTC. Translating it yields CASSLSYRDRGHYGYTF. The J gene is TRBJ1-2, the V gene TRBV27; 12 nucleotides align to TRBD1. The CDR3 totals 17 residues. The V and J ends lost 0 bases and 3 bases, in that order; junction bases with no gene match: 5. CDR1 and CDR2 (germline): MNHEY, SMNVEV (reference sequence).